Listed below are T cell receptor beta chains from one sample, sequenced in a study of memory CD4+ T cells and cytomegalovirus serostatus. Repertoires were generated with immunoSEQ multiplex PCR, while TCRdb's copy carries only in-frame clones and drops some. The table has tens of thousands of clones, 60% to 75% seen once; the top ten hold around 2.7%. The specimen was memory CD4+ T cells from blood. The receptors were sampled from an adult in good health and CMV-seropositive. CDR3s include the opening cysteine and the closing phenylalanine or tryptophan. The D gene is left open where the match is weak. Some rows mark clone size as missing; the rest say once, few, many or name a class of expanded clone.

TRBD1	TRBV2	TRBJ1-2	-	TGTGCCAGCAGCCCGAACCCCGGGACAGGGGTCTATGGCTACACCTTC	CASSPNPGTGVYGYTF
TRBD1	TRBV30	TRBJ2-4	many	TGTGCCTGGGGACAGGGAGAGCCTCAGTACTTC	CAWGQGEPQYF
-	TRBV27	TRBJ2-2	-	TGTGCCAGCAGGCGCCCCGGGGAGCTGTTTTTT	CASRRPGELFF
-	TRBV2	TRBJ1-1	-	TGTGCCAGCACGCAGACGGGGGGGACCACTGAAGCTTTCTTT	CASTQTGGTTEAFF
TRBD2	TRBV6-1	TRBJ2-1	once	TGTGCCAGCAGTTTTGCGGGAGGGCCCGGGGAGCAGTTCTTC	CASSFAGGPGEQFF
-	TRBV2	TRBJ2-3	-	TGTGCCAGCAATGGCAGGGGAATTAGCACAGATACGCAGTATTTT	CASNGRGISTDTQYF
-	TRBV20-1	TRBJ1-3	-	TGCAGTGCTCTCAGGGGAAACACCATATATTTT	CSALRGNTIYF
-	TRBV5-4	TRBJ2-1	-	TGTGCCAGCACCCTACAAGGGGCGAATGAGCAGTTCTTC	CASTLQGANEQFF
TRBD2	TRBV10-3	TRBJ2-1	few	TGTGCCATCAGCCCAGCAGCGGGAGGGTTTAATGAGCAGTTCTTC	CAISPAAGGFNEQFF
-	TRBV10-1	TRBJ1-1	-	TGCGCCAGCAGCCAGGACCAGAACACTGAAGCTTTCTTT	CASSQDQNTEAFF
TRBD2	TRBV5-1	TRBJ2-2	-	TGCGCCAGCAGCCTAGCGGGAGTTAGCCCCGGGGAGCTGTTTTTT	CASSLAGVSPGELFF
-	TRBV6-5	TRBJ2-7	-	TGTGCCAGCAGTTCCGTCGCGGGGTCCTACGAGCAGTACTTC	CASSSVAGSYEQYF
-	TRBV7-7	TRBJ2-2	-	TGTGCCAGCAGCGCCACGAACACCGGGGAGCTGTTTTTT	CASSATNTGELFF
TRBD1	TRBV30	TRBJ1-1	-	TGTGCCTGGAACCGACAGGGCGGCCATGGGATCACTGAAGCTTTCTTT	CAWNRQGGHGITEAFF
TRBD1	TRBV7-9	TRBJ1-1	few	TGTGCCAGCAGCAAGAGGACAGGGACTGAAGCTTTCTTT	CASSKRTGTEAFF
-	TRBV30	TRBJ1-2	few	TGTGCCGGGATAAGAGGGCGGATCGGGTCCGGAAACGGCTACACCTTC	CAGIRGRIGSGNGYTF
-	TRBV7-8	TRBJ1-2	few	TGTGCCAGCAGCTCTGAGGGGTATGGCTACACCTTC	CASSSEGYGYTF
-	TRBV2	TRBJ1-1	many	TGTGCCAGCAGTTCTCAAACTAAGAACACTGAAGCTTTCTTT	CASSSQTKNTEAFF
-	TRBV7-2	TRBJ2-1	few	TGTGCCAGCAGCTTAGGGCTATCCAATGAGCAGTTCTTC	CASSLGLSNEQFF
TRBD1	TRBV6-5	TRBJ1-1	-	TGTGCCAGCAGAAGGACAGGGGTGGGGACTGAAGCTTTCTTT	CASRRTGVGTEAFF
TRBD1	TRBV27	TRBJ1-2	-	TGTGCCAGCAGTTTTACCGGGACAGGGGGCAGCTACACCTTC	CASSFTGTGGSYTF
-	TRBV6-5	TRBJ2-1	-	TGTGCCACACGAAGGGACCCTGGCGTCGATGAGCAGTTCTTC	CATRRDPGVDEQFF
-	TRBV7-9	TRBJ2-7	-	TGTGCCAGCAGCCAGGAGACAGGAACCTCCTACGAGCAGTACTTC	CASSQETGTSYEQYF
-	TRBV7-9	TRBJ1-5	few	TGTGCCAGCAGCGCCAACACGGGGGGCGATCAGCCCCAGCATTTT	CASSANTGGDQPQHF
TRBD1	TRBV6-5	TRBJ2-5	-	TGTGCCAGCAGTTACCCCGGACAGGGGGAGACCCAGTACTTC	CASSYPGQGETQYF
TRBD1	TRBV19	TRBJ1-2	-	TGTGCCAGTAGTGTCGCTCCGGGACAGGGGGCTAACTATGGCTACACCTTC	CASSVAPGQGANYGYTF
-	TRBV18	TRBJ1-1	-	TGTGCCAGCTCACCCGACAGGACTGAAGCTTTCTTT	CASSPDRTEAFF
-	TRBV28	TRBJ2-7	-	TGTGCCAGCAGTTTTACAGGAGGGACAACAATCTACGAGCAGTACTTC	CASSFTGGTTIYEQYF
-	TRBV6-1	TRBJ2-1	-	TGTGCCAGCAGTGGAACGAATAGTTATGAGCAGTTCTTC	CASSGTNSYEQFF
-	TRBV5-1	TRBJ1-1	-	TGCGCCAGCAGCTTGTTGCCGGGACTCAACACTGAAGCTTTCTTT	CASSLLPGLNTEAFF
-	TRBV28	TRBJ2-7	-	TGTGCCAGCAGTTCGCTGGGTGGGGGCTCCGCTCGGTACGAGCAGTACTTC	CASSSLGGGSARYEQYF
-	TRBV28	TRBJ1-2	-	TGTGCCAGCACCTTAGGGATGGCAGGACTTAGGTATGGCTACACCTTC	CASTLGMAGLRYGYTF
-	TRBV29-1	TRBJ2-1	few	TGCAGCGTTGATAACAGCGGGTTATACAATGAGCAGTTCTTC	CSVDNSGLYNEQFF
TRBD2	TRBV5-1	TRBJ2-1	-	TGCGCCAGCAGGGGTAGCGGGAGGGTCGTGGATGAGCAGTTCTTC	CASRGSGRVVDEQFF
TRBD1	TRBV7-2	TRBJ1-1	few	TGTGCCAGCAGCTTCGTGGACAGGGCGAACACTGAAGCTTTCTTT	CASSFVDRANTEAFF
-	TRBV29-1	TRBJ2-5	-	TGCAGCGTTAAGCCACAAGAGACCCAGTACTTC	CSVKPQETQYF
TRBD2	TRBV7-2	TRBJ2-1	few	TGTGCCAGCAGCTCCCCGGGACTAGGGGGGTATGAGCAGTTCTTC	CASSSPGLGGYEQFF
-	TRBV6-6	TRBJ2-1	-	TGTGCCAGCAGCACCGCAATGAGCTCCTACAATGAGCAGTTCTTC	CASSTAMSSYNEQFF
-	TRBV7-8	TRBJ2-2	-	TGTGCCAGCAGCTTAGATACCCCGCTGCTCGGGGAGCTGTTTTTT	CASSLDTPLLGELFF
-	TRBV7-2	TRBJ1-3	-	TGTGCCAGCAGCCCCCAAAGTCGGGCTGCTGGAAACACCATATATTTT	CASSPQSRAAGNTIYF
-	TRBV25-1	TRBJ1-5	-	TGTGCCAGCAGTGTGGGGGATCAGCCCCAGCATTTT	CASSVGDQPQHF
-	TRBV9	TRBJ2-3	-	TGTGCCAGCAGCGTATTACAGGGCGCAGATACGCAGTATTTT	CASSVLQGADTQYF
TRBD1	TRBV27	TRBJ2-2	-	TGTGCCAGCAGTTTAGAAGCGCGGACAGGGCAGGCCGGGGAGCTGTTTTTT	CASSLEARTGQAGELFF
-	TRBV9	TRBJ2-2	few	TGTGCCAGCAGCGTTCAGCATAGGATGGCCGGGGAGCTGTTTTTT	CASSVQHRMAGELFF